This is a list of T cell receptor beta chains from one sample in a study of T cells in Graves' hyperthyroidism and ophthalmopathy. Each CDR3 protein gets one entry after TCRdb re-called the multiplex PCR reads with MiXCR. The table records 75,000 to 100,000 distinct CDR3 sequences, about 51% of them present only once. The material sequenced was blood. The receptor set was obtained from a woman aged 40-49 years with Graves' hyperthyroidism. CDR3s include the opening cysteine and the closing phenylalanine or tryptophan. D genes are given only for firm matches. Clone sizes are given selectively: once, few, many, or a class where the clone is expanded.

clone size,V gene,D gene,J gene,CDR3 DNA,CDR3 protein
NA,TRBV2,NA,TRBJ1-3,TGTGCCAGCAGAGCAGGGTATTATGGCTACACCATATATTTT,CASRAGYYGYTIYF
many,TRBV6-1,NA,TRBJ2-7,TGTGCCAGCAGTGAAGGGGAGACTAGCTCCTACGAGCAGTACTTC,CASSEGETSSYEQYF
many,TRBV15,NA,TRBJ2-5,TGTGCCACCAGCACTAGAGGCGGGGAGACCCAGTACTTC,CATSTRGGETQYF
NA,TRBV7-2,NA,TRBJ1-2,TGTGCCAGCAGCGCCGGGGGGCTTCGTGGCTACACCTTC,CASSAGGLRGYTF
many,TRBV7-9,TRBD2,TRBJ2-5,TGTGCCAGCAGCTTTGGGACTAGCAGATACATGCAAGAGACCCAGTACTTC,CASSFGTSRYMQETQYF
many,TRBV5-1,TRBD1,TRBJ2-7,TGCGCCAGCAGCTTCCGGGACAGAGCCTACGAGCAGTACTTC,CASSFRDRAYEQYF
once,TRBV4-1,TRBD1,TRBJ2-5,TGTGCCATCAGTCCTGGCGGGGACAGGGGGGAGGCCCAGTACTTC,CAISPGGDRGEAQYF
many,TRBV5-1,NA,TRBJ1-2,TGCGCCAGCAGCCTTACAGTAGATTTAGGCTACACCTTC,CASSLTVDLGYTF
NA,TRBV4-1,NA,TRBJ2-7,TGCGCCAGCAGCCAAGAGAGCCAGTTCGGCTACGAGCAGTACTTC,CASSQESQFGYEQYF
NA,TRBV5-1,TRBD1,TRBJ2-5,TGCGCCAGCAGCGTGGGACAGGGGTGGGCAGAGACCCAGTACTTC,CASSVGQGWAETQYF
many,TRBV12-3/TRBV12-4,TRBD2,TRBJ2-3,TGTGCCAGCAGTTCCCCCACTAGCGGAAGCACAGATACGCAGTATTTT,CASSSPTSGSTDTQYF
NA,TRBV7-8,NA,TRBJ2-7,TGTGCCAGCAGTGGGGGACTGGCCTCCTACGAGCAGTACTTC,CASSGGLASYEQYF
many,TRBV4-1,TRBD2,TRBJ2-7,TGCGCCAGCAGCCAAGATGGTAGCGGGTTTACCTACGAGCAGTACTTC,CASSQDGSGFTYEQYF
NA,TRBV7-9,NA,TRBJ2-5,TGTGCCAGCAGCGGGATAGAGACCCAGTACTTC,CASSGIETQYF
once,TRBV7-8,NA,TRBJ1-5,TGTGCCAGCAGCTTAGGAGGGAACCCAACCTACGAGCATTTT,CASSLGGNPTYEHF
many,TRBV14,TRBD1,TRBJ2-7,TGTGCCAGCAGCCAGAGGACAGGGACTCGCGAGCAGTACTTC,CASSQRTGTREQYF
many,TRBV28,TRBD2,TRBJ2-5,TGTGCCAGCAGTTTATGGACTAGCGGGATTTCGAGGGTTGAAGAGACCCAGTACTTC,CASSLWTSGISRVEETQYF
many,TRBV7-9,NA,TRBJ1-1,TGTGCCAGCAGCACGGATTGGCAGGGCACTGAAGCTTTCTTT,CASSTDWQGTEAFF
few,TRBV6-2/TRBV6-3,NA,TRBJ1-1,TGTGCCAGCAGTTACTCGGCGGACACTGAAGCTTTCTTT,CASSYSADTEAFF
many,TRBV4-2,NA,TRBJ2-7,TGTGCCAGCAGCCAAATGGGGGATTACGAGCAGTACTTC,CASSQMGDYEQYF
NA,TRBV20-1,NA,TRBJ1-5,TGCAGTGCTAGAGAGTCCGAGACCCAGCATTTT,CSARESETQHF
once,TRBV7-6,NA,TRBJ2-5,TGTGCCAGCAGCCCGTACAACGGGGAGGAGACCCAGTACTTC,CASSPYNGEETQYF
NA,TRBV28,NA,TRBJ1-5,TGTGCCAGCAGTTTACGGGCATCGGTCTTGACCGGCAATCAGCCCCAGCATTTT,CASSLRASVLTGNQPQHF
NA,TRBV24-1,TRBD1,TRBJ1-2,TGTGCCACCAGTGCTAGAGATCGGACAGGGAATGGCTACACCTTC,CATSARDRTGNGYTF
NA,TRBV15,NA,TRBJ1-4,TGTGCCACCAGTAGGGACACTAATGAAAAACTGTTTTTT,CATSRDTNEKLFF
few,TRBV7-2,TRBD2,TRBJ2-2,TGTGCCAGCAGCACCCGCGGGGGGTGGGACACCGGGGAGCTGTTTTTT,CASSTRGGWDTGELFF
NA,TRBV10-2,TRBD2,TRBJ2-7,TGCGCCAGCCAGCCCCTAGCGGGAGCCCACTCCTACGAGCAGCACTTC,CASQPLAGAHSYEQHF
many,TRBV27,TRBD2,TRBJ2-5,TGTGCCAGCAGTACCGGGACTAGGGGGGAGACCCAGTACTTC,CASSTGTRGETQYF
many,TRBV11-2,NA,TRBJ1-3,TGTGCCAGCAGCTTAGTCCTCTCCTGGGGAGCTGGAAACACCATATATTTT,CASSLVLSWGAGNTIYF
NA,TRBV5-1,NA,TRBJ2-2,TGTGCCAGCAGCAGGGACGGGAACGGGGAGCTGTTTTTT,CASSRDGNGELFF
NA,TRBV2,TRBD1,TRBJ1-5,TGTGCCATCAGTCGGGACAGGGTCAATCAGCCCCAGCATTTT,CAISRDRVNQPQHF
NA,TRBV7-2,NA,TRBJ2-6,TGTGCCAGCAGCTTAGGGGGTTACGTCCTGACTTTC,CASSLGGYVLTF
NA,TRBV9,NA,TRBJ2-5,TGTGCCAGCAGAGGTGAAGGGGGGGGAGCCAAGAAGACCCAGTACTTC,CASRGEGGGAKKTQYF
many,TRBV4-3,NA,TRBJ1-2,TGCGCCAGCAGCCAACAGGTTAGGGAAGGCTATGGCTACACCTTC,CASSQQVREGYGYTF
NA,TRBV25-1,NA,TRBJ2-1,TGTGCCTGCGGTGCAGACGACAATGAGCAGTTCTTC,CACGADDNEQFF